The rows below give T cell receptor beta chains drawn from one sample of a study of identifying expanded T cells in peripheral blood. The data were produced by immunoSEQ multiplex PCR, yet TCRdb's version contains in-frame clones alone and is incomplete. The table has 80,000 to 95,000 clones, about 87% seen once. Sequenced input: blood. The receptor set was obtained from a person aged 18 to 75 in good health. Both conserved end residues are part of each CDR3. The D gene is left open where the match is weak. The size of a clone is reported for some rows only, either as once, few or many, or as a class for expanded clones.

d_call	j_call	v_call	clone_size	cdr3_nt	cdr3_aa
TRBD2	TRBJ2-5	TRBV5-6	few	TGTGCCAGCAGTAACTGGGGGGGTGGAGAGACCCAGTACTTC	CASSNWGGGETQYF
.	TRBJ1-1	TRBV7-9	.	TGTGCCAGCAGCTTCCAGAGTATCTCCACTGAAGCTTTCTTT	CASSFQSISTEAFF
TRBD1	TRBJ2-7	TRBV11-3	.	TGTGCCAGCAGCCCCGGGACAGGGGATTTTAGCGAGCAGTACTTC	CASSPGTGDFSEQYF
.	TRBJ2-1	TRBV12-2	.	TGTGCAAGTCGCACCTCCACTAGCGGGACGGACGATGAGCAGTTCTTC	CASRTSTSGTDDEQFF
TRBD1	TRBJ2-7	TRBV5-6	.	TGTGCCAGCAGCTCCACAGGGGCCGCCTACGAGCAGTACTTC	CASSSTGAAYEQYF
TRBD2	TRBJ2-1	TRBV9	once	TGTGCCAGCAGCGTAGATCTACTAGCGGGAGGAGGTTCCAATGAGCAGTTCTTC	CASSVDLLAGGGSNEQFF
TRBD1	TRBJ2-6	TRBV28	.	TGTGCCAGCAGTTTATCGCAGGGGGCAGCAGGGGCCAACGTCCTGACTTTC	CASSLSQGAAGANVLTF
TRBD1	TRBJ1-6	TRBV2	.	TGTGCCAGCAGCGCCGGATCGACAGGGCGGAATTCACCCCTCCACTTT	CASSAGSTGRNSPLHF
TRBD1	TRBJ2-5	TRBV7-9	.	TGTGCCAGCAGCCGACCAGGACAGGGTGAGACCCAGTACTTC	CASSRPGQGETQYF
.	TRBJ2-7	TRBV27	.	TGTGCCAGCAGTTTAAGTCGTGGGGCAGGGGTGGATCGGCACTTC	CASSLSRGAGVDRHF
TRBD2	TRBJ2-7	TRBV5-8	.	TGTGCCAGCAGCCGTCCGTCGGGGACTAGCGGGGTTCGCTCCTACGAGCAGTACTTC	CASSRPSGTSGVRSYEQYF
TRBD1	TRBJ1-6	TRBV7-3	.	TGTGCCAGCAGCTCCACAGGGGGCGATTCACCCCTCCACTTT	CASSSTGGDSPLHF
.	TRBJ1-6	TRBV11-2	.	TGTGCCAGCAGCCCACGAGGGGACATGAGCTCACCCCTCCACTTT	CASSPRGDMSSPLHF
TRBD1	TRBJ1-5	TRBV28	few	TGTGCCAGCAGTGGCGGGACAGGGGAACAGCCCCAGCATTTT	CASSGGTGEQPQHF
.	TRBJ1-5	TRBV29-1	.	TGCAGCGTCGCGCGGGGGGCGAGTCAGCCCCAGCATTTT	CSVARGASQPQHF
.	TRBJ2-2	TRBV4-2	.	TGTGCCAGCAGCCAAGGCCCAGCGGCCAACACCGGGGAGCTGTTTTTT	CASSQGPAANTGELFF
TRBD1	TRBJ2-1	TRBV10-3	.	TGTGCCATCAGTTCCGGGACAGGGGCCTACAATGAGCAGTTCTTC	CAISSGTGAYNEQFF